A single sample gave rise to the 10 T cell receptor beta chains below, sequenced in a study of T cells in Graves' hyperthyroidism and ophthalmopathy. Using RNA transcripts as the source, TCR beta CDR3 regions were amplified. First-round RT-PCR targeting the TCR CDR3 was performed with the HTBI primer set. One entry per CDR3 protein, called by TCRdb with MiXCR from the multiplex PCR reads. In the table there are 550,000 to 850,000 distinct CDR3 sequences, around 20% of which are singletons. Input material: blood. These receptor sequences come from a woman aged 45-65 years with Graves' hyperthyroidism that later progressed to Graves' ophthalmopathy.

At least ten counts were recorded for this clonotype. The chain links TRBV6-6 to TRBJ1-1; D is possibly TRBD1 (5 bases). This CDR3 region has 14 residues. Germline V lookup: CDR1 MNHNY, CDR2 SVGAGI (reference sequence). V lost 2 bases and J lost 4, with 11 bases in between. The CDR3 reads CASSYAGLGTEAFF. In nucleotides, the CDR3 is TGTGCCAGCAGTTACGCAGGGCTCGGCACTGAAGCTTTCTTT.

The rearrangement uses TRBV6-2 or TRBV6-3 and TRBJ1-5; D unclear. This CDR3 is built from 14 residues. Germline-derived CDR1 and CDR2 are MNHEY and SVGEGT. Deletions cut 3 bases from V and 3 bases from J, with 9 bases between. The chain's CDR3 is CASSYGSYNQPQHF. CDR3 nucleotides: TGTGCCAGCAGTTATGGGTCCTACAATCAGCCCCAGCATTTT.

This clonotype was counted ten times or more. This rearrangement joins TRBV4-1 to TRBJ1-1, with no clear D. The CDR3 extends over 15 amino acids. Germline values: CDR1 MGHRA, CDR2 YSYEKL. V gave up 1 base and J gave up 0 bases, with 9 bases separating them. This CDR3 is CASSQVGGLNTEAFF. CDR3 DNA sequence: TGCGCCAGCAGCCAAGTAGGAGGGTTGAACACTGAAGCTTTCTTT.

This clonotype was seen ten or more times. The gene calls are TRBV20-1 and TRBJ1-5; TRBD1 matches at 8 bases. Looked up from germline, CDR1 is DFQATT and CDR2 is SNEGSKA (reference sequence). The CDR3 has 15 residues. Trimming cost V 5 bases and J 1 base; bases outside gene matches: 7. Here the CDR3 reads CSALQGDGSNQPQHF. The CDR3 DNA reads as TGCAGTGCTCTACAGGGGGATGGAAGCAATCAGCCCCAGCATTTT.

This clonotype has ten or more counts. The rearrangement uses TRBV3-1 and TRBJ2-2; 8 nucleotides line up with TRBD2. Looked up from germline, CDR1 is LGHDT and CDR2 is YNNKEL (reference sequence). This CDR3 has 15 amino acids. Germline trimming cut 3 bases from V and 2 bases from J; bases unmatched to any gene: 2. CDR3 in amino acids: CASSHTSGNTGELFF. CDR3 DNA: TGTGCCAGCAGCCATACTAGCGGTAACACCGGGGAGCTGTTTTTT.

The rearrangement uses TRBV12-3 or TRBV12-4 and TRBJ2-1; 11 nucleotides agree with TRBD2. This CDR3 comprises 17 residues. V trimming: 3 bases; J trimming: 4 bases; junction bases outside the gene matches: 8. The CDR3 coding sequence is TGTGCCAGCAGTTTGGAGACTAGCGGGGTGATGTACAATGAGCAGTTCTTC. It specifies CASSLETSGVMYNEQFF.

This clonotype was recorded many times. The genes are TRBV5-1 and TRBJ2-7, with D perhaps TRBD1 or TRBD2 (5 bases each). This CDR3 is built from 11 residues. Per germline, CDR1 SGHRS and CDR2 YFSETQ. V was shortened by 4 bases and J by 9 bases, with 11 bases between the two germline ends. For the CDR3, the DNA is TGCGCCAGCAGCGGGGGACCCGGGCAGTACTTC. Its translation: CASSGGPGQYF.

Many counts were recorded for this clonotype. The chain employs TRBV27 and TRBJ2-7; TRBD2 matches 8 bases. The CDR3 is 14 residues long. Per germline, CDR1 MNHEY and CDR2 SMNVEV (reference sequence). The V and J ends lost 6 bases and 3 bases, in that order; junction bases with no gene match: 7. CDR3 residues: CASSLSAGVYEQYF. For the CDR3, the DNA is TGTGCCAGCAGCTTGTCAGCGGGGGTCTACGAGCAGTACTTC.

The chain joins TRBV19 to TRBJ2-1; D tentatively fits TRBD1 or TRBD2 (5 bases each). This CDR3 is built from 14 residues. The germline gives CDR1 LNHDA, CDR2 SQIVND (reference sequence). Trimming shortened V by 4 bases and J by 1 base, and 8 bases separated the two germline ends. In DNA form, the CDR3 reads TGTGCCAGTAGTACGGGACGGTCCTACAATGAGCAGTTCTTC. Its translation: CASSTGRSYNEQFF.

This clonotype was counted many times. The chain recombines TRBV7-3 with TRBJ2-2; D is unresolved. This CDR3 is built from 13 residues. Between the trimmed V and J ends, which lost 2 bases and 5 bases, there was a span of 6 bases. Germline V gene sequence: CDR1 SGHTA, CDR2 FQGTGA. CDR3 nucleotide sequence: TGTGCCAGCAGCTTAGGTGGAACCGGGGAGCTGTTTTTT. It translates to CASSLGGTGELFF. The full variable domain, rest sourced from reference TRBV7-3 and TRBJ2-2, is GAGVSQTPSNKVTEKGKYVELRCDPISGHTALYWYRQSLGQGPEFLIYFQGTGAADDSGLPNDRFFAVRPEGSVSTLKIQRTERGDSAVYLCASSLGGTGELFFGEGSRLTVL.